This is a list of T cell receptor beta chains from one sample in a study of a mutant IDH1 vaccine in newly diagnosed glioma. Sequenced by immunoSEQ multiplex PCR; TCRdb stores in-frame clones only, minus some. Of roughly 32,000 clones listed, about three quarters are singletons. Source: peripheral blood mononuclear cells (PBMCs), taken from a glioma patient treated with radiotherapy, temozolomide or both. The source of these receptors is a man aged 50 to 59 with glioma. Some clones in this sample may be carry-over from other donors' samples. CDR3s include the opening cysteine and the closing phenylalanine or tryptophan. The D gene is left open where the match is weak.

D gene: -; V gene: TRBV30; J gene: TRBJ1-4; CDR3 protein: CAYGPGPPRGKLFF; CDR3 DNA: TGTGCCTACGGACCCGGGCCCCCGAGGGGAAAACTGTTTTTT
D gene: -; V gene: TRBV7-8; J gene: TRBJ2-2; CDR3 protein: CASSLSNRANTGELFF; CDR3 DNA: TGTGCCAGCAGCTTAAGTAACAGGGCGAACACCGGGGAGCTGTTTTTT
D gene: -; V gene: TRBV14; J gene: TRBJ2-7; CDR3 protein: CASSQAWGSYEQYF; CDR3 DNA: TGTGCCAGCAGCCAAGCTTGGGGAAGCTACGAGCAGTACTTC
D gene: -; V gene: TRBV6-5; J gene: TRBJ2-7; CDR3 protein: CASSYSRQVSYEQYF; CDR3 DNA: TGTGCCAGCAGTTACTCGCGACAGGTCAGCTACGAGCAGTACTTC
D gene: -; V gene: TRBV27; J gene: TRBJ2-7; CDR3 protein: CASSLTTGSEQYF; CDR3 DNA: TGTGCCAGCAGTTTGACTACAGGGAGCGAGCAGTACTTC
D gene: -; V gene: TRBV29-1; J gene: TRBJ1-2; CDR3 protein: CSVFGAANNENYGYTF; CDR3 DNA: TGCAGCGTATTTGGGGCAGCCAACAACGAAAACTATGGCTACACCTTC
D gene: TRBD1; V gene: TRBV6-5; J gene: TRBJ2-1; CDR3 protein: CASSYSSGGGEQFF; CDR3 DNA: TGTGCCAGCAGTTACTCGTCAGGGGGCGGTGAGCAGTTCTTC
D gene: -; V gene: TRBV19; J gene: TRBJ1-1; CDR3 protein: CGVGGLNTEAFF; CDR3 DNA: TGTGGCGTGGGGGGCCTGAACACTGAAGCTTTCTTT
D gene: -; V gene: TRBV21-1; J gene: TRBJ2-6; CDR3 protein: CESRGILFRGANVLTF; CDR3 DNA: TGTGAATCGCGGGGGATTCTGTTTCGTGGGGCCAACGTCCTGACTTTC
D gene: -; V gene: TRBV18; J gene: TRBJ1-4; CDR3 protein: CASSPIGANEKLFF; CDR3 DNA: TGTGCCAGCTCACCAATCGGAGCTAATGAAAAACTGTTTTTT
D gene: TRBD2; V gene: TRBV4-3; J gene: TRBJ2-3; CDR3 protein: CASSQARTSGGEDTQYF; CDR3 DNA: TGCGCCAGCAGCCAAGCCCGGACTAGCGGGGGGGAAGATACGCAGTATTTT
D gene: TRBD2; V gene: TRBV28; J gene: TRBJ2-7; CDR3 protein: CASRGGYPISSYEQYF; CDR3 DNA: TGTGCCAGCAGGGGAGGGTACCCAATTAGCTCCTACGAGCAGTACTTC
D gene: -; V gene: TRBV5-1; J gene: TRBJ2-5; CDR3 protein: CASSEGRPQETQYF; CDR3 DNA: TGCGCCAGCAGCGAGGGTCGCCCCCAAGAGACCCAGTACTTC
D gene: -; V gene: TRBV6-1; J gene: TRBJ2-7; CDR3 protein: CASSEAPTEYEQYF; CDR3 DNA: TGTGCCAGCAGTGAAGCGCCAACAGAATACGAGCAGTACTTC
D gene: -; V gene: TRBV5-6; J gene: TRBJ1-5; CDR3 protein: CASRKQGFQPQHF; CDR3 DNA: TGTGCCAGCAGGAAACAGGGTTTTCAGCCCCAGCATTTT
D gene: TRBD1; V gene: TRBV6-1; J gene: TRBJ1-1; CDR3 protein: CASKTGGPTEAFF; CDR3 DNA: TGTGCCAGCAAGACAGGGGGACCCACTGAAGCTTTCTTT
D gene: TRBD2; V gene: TRBV7-9; J gene: TRBJ2-3; CDR3 protein: CASSVSSGTGLDTQYF; CDR3 DNA: TGTGCCAGCAGCGTATCTAGCGGAACTGGCTTGGATACGCAGTATTTT
D gene: -; V gene: TRBV7-9; J gene: TRBJ1-1; CDR3 protein: CASSLGVPEAFF; CDR3 DNA: TGTGCCAGCAGCTTGGGCGTCCCTGAAGCTTTCTTT
D gene: -; V gene: TRBV15; J gene: TRBJ2-7; CDR3 protein: CATSPLGQGGIEQYF; CDR3 DNA: TGTGCCACCAGCCCCCTGGGGCAGGGCGGAATCGAGCAGTACTTC
D gene: -; V gene: TRBV5-4; J gene: TRBJ2-6; CDR3 protein: CASSGLSGQGSGANVLTF; CDR3 DNA: TGTGCCAGCAGCGGACTAAGCGGCCAGGGATCCGGGGCCAACGTCCTGACTTTC
D gene: -; V gene: TRBV7-2; J gene: TRBJ1-2; CDR3 protein: CASSLIILGGYTF; CDR3 DNA: TGTGCCAGCAGCCTAATCATATTAGGCGGCTACACCTTC
D gene: TRBD1; V gene: TRBV11-2; J gene: TRBJ1-1; CDR3 protein: CASSLGRQGDTEAFF; CDR3 DNA: TGTGCCAGCAGCTTAGGGAGGCAGGGGGACACTGAAGCTTTCTTT